This T cell receptor beta chain was sequenced in a study of response to subunit inactivated influenza vaccine. Study-level points and caveats: With each seasonal influenza vaccination, the authors suggested, few new T cells are recruited.

TCRdb reprocessed the RT-PCR reads via MiXCR and lists one record per CDR3 protein. The sample gives a few hundred thousand distinct CDR3 sequences, around 11% of which show up once; about 10% is in the top ten. Germline values: CDR1 MNHEY, CDR2 SVGAGI. The CDR3 consists of 14 residues. Deletions cut 0 bases from V and 6 bases from J, with 8 bases between. This clonotype was seen ten or more times. Its antigen is currently unknown. These same records also appear under a second study, on T cells expressing NK-cell markers. That work states: The authors made TCR beta cDNA libraries by 5'RACE template switching. This switching added a universal primer site and UMIs. Sequencing covered eight donors, seven HCMV-seropositive and one seronegative. It was still unclear whether expanded NKG2C+ T cell clones were HCMV specific.

This receptor was obtained from a man aged 50 to 60 who received an inactivated influenza vaccine. The input for sequencing was PBMCs from blood, taken on the day of vaccination. This chain joins TRBV6-5 and TRBJ2-2; no firm D call. CDR3 nucleotide sequence: TGTGCCAGCAGTTACTCGGCTGTGGCCGGGGAGCTGTTTTTT. Translation gives CASSYSAVAGELFF.